The rows below give T cell receptor beta chains drawn from one sample of a study of blood T cell repertoires in COVID-19. Generated by immunoSEQ multiplex PCR, the TCRdb table keeps only in-frame clones and is missing some. This table has about 200,000 clones, approximately 86% appearing once. The sequenced sample consisted of PBMCs or T cells enriched from blood (not recorded which). These receptors were obtained from a woman aged 25 to 45 who had been exposed to COVID-19. Both conserved end residues are part of each CDR3. A D gene is named only where the DNA matches it firmly. Rows may omit the clone size; those that give it use once, few, many or a size class.

TRBV18	NA	TRBJ1-6	few	TGTGCCAGCTCAATGGGCATGCGTTCACCCCTCCACTTT	CASSMGMRSPLHF
TRBV7-8	TRBD1	TRBJ1-5	NA	TGTGCCAGCAGCCGGGACAGGGGACAGCCCCAGCATTTT	CASSRDRGQPQHF
TRBV12-5	TRBD1	TRBJ1-1	NA	TGTGCTAGTGGTTTGACCGGGACAGGGCGTGTCGAAGCTTTCTTT	CASGLTGTGRVEAFF
TRBV10-3	TRBD1	TRBJ1-2	NA	TGTGCCATCAGTGAGTCGGGACAGAACTATGGCTACACCTTC	CAISESGQNYGYTF
TRBV20-1	NA	TRBJ2-3	NA	TGCAGTGCTAGTCTGCGGGGATCCCAAACAGATACGCAGTATTTT	CSASLRGSQTDTQYF
TRBV3-1/TRBV3-2	TRBD1	TRBJ1-1	NA	TGTGCCAGCAGCCAAAGGGACAGGGCGAACACTGAAGCTTTCTTT	CASSQRDRANTEAFF
TRBV18	TRBD1	TRBJ1-6	NA	TGTGCCAGCTCCCCTGGACAGGGAGATTCACCCCTCCACTTT	CASSPGQGDSPLHF
TRBV6-5	NA	TRBJ1-1	NA	TGTGCCAGCAGTTCCTATTTGAACACTGAAGCTTTCTTT	CASSSYLNTEAFF
TRBV2	NA	TRBJ1-6	NA	TGTGCCAGCAGTGAGGCAGGGGAGAGGTCACCCCTCCACTTT	CASSEAGERSPLHF
TRBV5-1	TRBD1	TRBJ1-3	NA	TGCGCCAGCAGAGCAGGGGGCAGCTCTGGAAACACCATATATTTT	CASRAGGSSGNTIYF
TRBV7-6	NA	TRBJ1-4	NA	TGTGCCAGCAGCTCCTTGGGAGGGGGGGAAAAACTGTTTTTT	CASSSLGGGEKLFF
TRBV24-1	NA	TRBJ1-5	NA	TGTGCCACCAGGGGGGACAACAATCAGCCCCAGCATTTT	CATRGDNNQPQHF
TRBV3-1/TRBV3-2	TRBD1	TRBJ2-1	NA	TGTGCCAGCAGCCAGATGGACAGGGTAAATGAGCAGTTCTTC	CASSQMDRVNEQFF
TRBV15	NA	TRBJ2-1	NA	TGTGCCACCAGCAGAGGTGGGTCCCAACAGAATGAGCAGTTCTTC	CATSRGGSQQNEQFF
TRBV5-4	NA	TRBJ1-2	NA	TGTGCCAGCAGCGCCGGGAGGGCGTCTATCGGCTACACCTTC	CASSAGRASIGYTF